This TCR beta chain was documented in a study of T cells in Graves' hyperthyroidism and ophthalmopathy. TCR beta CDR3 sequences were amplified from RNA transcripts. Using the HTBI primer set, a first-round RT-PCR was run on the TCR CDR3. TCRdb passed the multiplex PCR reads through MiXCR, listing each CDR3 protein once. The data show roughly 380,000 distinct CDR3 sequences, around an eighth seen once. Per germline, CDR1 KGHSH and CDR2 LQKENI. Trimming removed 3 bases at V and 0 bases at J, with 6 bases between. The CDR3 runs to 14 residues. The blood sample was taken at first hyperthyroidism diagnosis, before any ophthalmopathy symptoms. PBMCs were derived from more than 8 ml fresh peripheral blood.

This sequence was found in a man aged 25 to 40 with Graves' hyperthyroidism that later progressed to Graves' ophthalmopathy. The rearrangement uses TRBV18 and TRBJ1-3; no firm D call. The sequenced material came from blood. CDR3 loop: CASSPTDSGNTIYF. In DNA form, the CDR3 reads TGTGCCAGCTCACCGACTGACTCTGGAAACACCATATATTTT.